A single sample gave rise to the 9 T cell receptor beta chains below, sequenced in a study of technical replicates of blood from a handful of donors. Only in-frame clones appear in the TCRdb table, and some are missing; sequencing was by immunoSEQ multiplex PCR. Of about 97,000 clones in the sample, about 95% were seen once. The specimen was T cells isolated from PBMCs. The receptors stem from a human donor in good health.

The V and J genes are TRBV18 and TRBJ2-7; TRBD2 might be the D (7 bases). The length of the CDR3 is 15 residues. Trimming took off 1 base at V and 3 bases at J, with 13 bases between the two ends. The germline V gene encodes CDR1 KGHSH and CDR2 LQKENI. Here the CDR3 reads CASSPRGGPLYEQYF. The DNA of the CDR3 is TGTGCCAGCTCACCACGGGGGGGCCCCCTCTACGAGCAGTACTTC.

This rearrangement joins TRBV28 to TRBJ1-2, with D possibly TRBD1 on 6 matching bases. CDR1 is MDHEN, CDR2 SYDVKM, per germline. V lost 3 bases and J 4 bases, leaving 21 bases between the germline ends. CDR3 length: 17 residues. CDR3 amino acids: CASSFGGADQPPYGYTF. The CDR3 DNA is TGTGCCAGCAGTTTCGGGGGGGCCGACCAGCCCCCCTATGGCTACACCTTC.

The chain recombines TRBV5-6 with TRBJ1-4, with TRBD1 identical over 9 bases. The CDR3 runs 15 residues. After removal of 2 bases from V and 7 bases from J, the junction contained 6 bases not matched to a gene. Germline loops: CDR1 SGHDT, CDR2 YYEEEE. The CDR3: CASSFGQGLGEKLFF. The DNA of the CDR3 is TGTGCCAGCAGCTTTGGACAGGGGTTAGGTGAAAAACTGTTTTTT.

This clone is a singleton in its sample. The rearrangement uses TRBV7-8 and TRBJ2-7; 8 positions match TRBD2. This CDR3 has 16 residues. CDR1 and CDR2 (germline): SGHVS, FQNEAQ. Losses at the gene ends were 5 bases for V and 5 bases for J; bases not matched to a gene: 14. The CDR3 protein is CASSAASGLATNEQYF. CDR3 DNA: TGTGCCAGCAGCGCGGCTAGCGGGCTAGCTACCAACGAGCAGTACTTC.

This chain connects TRBV5-1 to TRBJ1-1; D is unclear. Germline CDR1 and CDR2: SGHRS and YFSETQ. The CDR3 runs 11 residues. V was cut by 5 bases and J by 3 bases, with 5 bases left in between. The CDR3 region is CASREYTEAFF. Here the CDR3 DNA reads TGCGCCAGCAGGGAGTACACTGAAGCTTTCTTT. Combining the CDR3 with reference TRBV5-1 and TRBJ1-1 gives the whole variable domain KAGVTQTPRYLIKTRGQQVTLSCSPISGHRSVSWYQQTPGQGLQFLFEYFSETQRNKGNFPGRFSGRQFSNSRSEMNVSTLELGDSALYLCASREYTEAFFGQGTRLTVV.

Concerning this clone itself: Other DNA sequences within the sample encode an identical CDR3. The chain uses TRBV11-2 and TRBJ2-7, with TRBD2 as a possible D gene (6 bases). Germline lookup yields CDR1 SGHAT and CDR2 FQNNGV. V shed 3 bases and J shed 1 base, with 7 bases lying between them. This CDR3 region has 13 residues. CDR3 in amino acids: CASSFGGSYEQYF. CDR3 nucleotides: TGTGCCAGCAGCTTCGGGGGATCCTACGAGCAGTACTTC.

The chain joins TRBV15 to TRBJ2-3, with a possible D match to TRBD1 (6 bases). CDR3 size: 16 residues. From germline, CDR1 is LNHNV and CDR2 YYDKDF (reference sequence). V was trimmed by 3 bases and J by 2 bases, leaving 15 bases between them. CDR3 coding DNA: TGTGCCACCAGCAGCCCCAATAGGGGGATCACAGATACGCAGTATTTT. It is translated as CATSSPNRGITDTQYF. Combining the CDR3 with reference TRBV15 and TRBJ2-3 gives the whole variable domain DAMVIQNPRYQVTQFGKPVTLSCSQTLNHNVMYWYQQKSSQAPKLLFHYYDKDFNNEADTPDNFQSRRPNTSFCFLDIRSPGLGDTAMYLCATSSPNRGITDTQYFGPGTRLTVL.

This chain connects TRBV28 to TRBJ2-7; D is perhaps TRBD1 (6 bases). V lost 5 bases and J lost 3, with 14 bases in between. Germline V gene sequence: CDR1 MDHEN, CDR2 SYDVKM. This CDR3 contains 14 residues. CDR3 coding DNA: TGTGCCAGCAGTACAGGGCATATTGACTACGAGCAGTACTTC. Its translation is CASSTGHIDYEQYF.

In this sample, this clone turned up a few times. The chain recombines TRBV5-1 with TRBJ1-4; 7 bases align to TRBD1. V was pared by 3 bases and J by 8 bases, with 7 bases of the junction left unmatched. Germline V gene data show CDR1 as SGHRS and CDR2 as YFSETQ. The CDR3 extends over 14 amino acids. The CDR3 sequence is CASSYRDSSEKLFF. In DNA, the CDR3 is TGCGCCAGCAGCTACCGGGACAGTAGCGAAAAACTGTTTTTT.